Presented here are 28 T cell receptor beta chains from one specimen sequenced in a study of blood T cells in healthy people across ages (dated by TCRdb to 2013 to 2016). Library method: 5' RACE. Reads for this sample came from an Illumina HiSeq 2500. A second PCR of about 7 to 12 cycles was run with a J-beta primer mix and a sample-barcoded 5' primer. TCRdb itself trimmed the public reads at Q25 with fastp, ran MiXCR and retained productive beta chains. Rows are unified per CDR3 protein, each entry keeping the most common DNA and genes. The sample profile shows about 930,000 distinct CDR3 sequences; just under 30% of them were found once. Of the sample, 10% to 13% is held by the ten largest clones. The sample was also linked to a second study, of T cells of mothers and their children.

The specimen was blood. The receptors originated from a woman aged 40 to 50 in good health.

This clonotype showed up many times. The chain employs TRBV3-1 and TRBJ2-7; D may correspond to TRBD1 or TRBD2 (5 bases each). From germline, CDR1 is LGHDT and CDR2 YNNKEL (reference sequence). V was pared by 5 bases and J by 5 bases, with 16 bases between. This CDR3 spans 14 amino acids. CDR3 region: CASSEVFRGHEQYF. The CDR3, as DNA: TGTGCCAGCAGCGAAGTTTTTCGGGGCCACGAGCAGTACTTC.

The chain recombines TRBV7-2 with TRBJ2-2; 15 bases match TRBD2. Germline values: CDR1 SGHTA, CDR2 FQGNSA. The CDR3 spans 20 residues. Trimming at V came to 1 base and at J to 4 bases, leaving 10 bases not matched to a gene. CDR3 protein: CASSLVGGLAGGRTTGELFF. Written as DNA, the CDR3 is TGTGCCAGCAGCTTAGTCGGGGGACTAGCGGGGGGCCGGACCACCGGGGAGCTGTTTTTT.

This clonotype was counted only a few times. The rearrangement uses TRBV20-1 and TRBJ1-2; tentative D call: TRBD1 (5 bases). The CDR3 consists of 15 residues. Germline loops: CDR1 DFQATT, CDR2 SNEGSKA (reference sequence). Trimming took off 1 base at V and 4 bases at J, with 16 bases between the two ends. The CDR3 reads CSARGLDTNSYGYTF. The CDR3 DNA sequence: TGCAGTGCTAGAGGGCTGGACACCAATTCCTATGGCTACACCTTC.

The chain uses TRBV24-1 and TRBJ2-5; maybe TRBD1 (6 bases). The germline V and J ends were trimmed by 4 bases and 4 bases, with 12 bases remaining between them. Germline assignment: CDR1 KGHDR and CDR2 SFDVKD. The CDR3 covers 14 residues. The CDR3, as DNA: TGTGCCACCAGTGAGCCCCAGGGGCGAGAGACCCAGTACTTC. Translation gives CATSEPQGRETQYF.

This clonotype was counted at least ten times. The rearrangement joins TRBV12-3 or TRBV12-4 to TRBJ1-4, with no clear D. The CDR3 consists of 14 residues. The V gene lost 2 bases and the J gene lost 0 bases, with 4 bases spanning the gap. The CDR3 protein is CASSLRSTNEKLFF. DNA of the CDR3: TGTGCCAGCAGTTTACGGTCAACTAATGAAAAACTGTTTTTT.

V usage is TRBV7-8 and J usage is TRBJ2-4, with D hard to call. The germline gives CDR1 SGHVS, CDR2 FQNEAQ. V lost 5 bases and J lost 1, with 12 bases in between. There are 15 residues in the CDR3. The CDR3 loop reads CASSERPWAKNIQYF. DNA for the CDR3: TGTGCCAGCAGCGAACGTCCGTGGGCCAAAAACATTCAGTACTTC.

This clonotype was seen a few times. The chain uses TRBV28 and TRBJ2-1; TRBD2 aligns across 7 bases. In germline, CDR1 is MDHEN, CDR2 SYDVKM. J gave up 9 bases and V 7 bases, and 15 bases lay outside the gene matches. CDR3 size: 15 residues. CDR3 amino acids: CASTLRDYRSFEQFF. The CDR3 nucleotides are TGTGCCAGCACCCTCCGGGACTATCGGTCGTTTGAGCAGTTCTTC.

This clonotype was recorded at least ten times. This chain joins TRBV3-1 and TRBJ2-7; D remains ambiguous. The CDR3 has 11 residues. Germline CDR1 and CDR2: LGHDT and YNNKEL (reference sequence). Trimming removed 1 base from V and 5 bases from J, with 3 bases in between. Written as DNA, the CDR3 is TGTGCCAGCAGCCAAGTTGACGAGCAGTACTTC. It yields the protein CASSQVDEQYF.

About this clonotype itself: A much larger clone sits a single nucleotide away, making a read error possible. The chain recombines TRBV29-1 with TRBJ2-5; maybe TRBD1 (5 bases). CDR3 size: 14 residues. The V and J ends lost 7 bases and 11 bases respectively, with 26 bases between them. Germline V gene lookup returns CDR1 SQVTM and CDR2 ANQGSEA. CDR3 amino acids: CSDTDSRPGDEQYF. CDR3 DNA: TGCAGCGATACTGACAGCCGCCCTGGGGATGAGCAGTACTTC.

This clonotype was counted only a few times. The chain combines TRBV9 with TRBJ1-2, with D possibly matching TRBD1 (6 bases). Between the trimmed V and J ends, which lost 0 bases and 1 base, there was a span of 10 bases. The germline V gene has CDR1 SGDLS and CDR2 YYNGEE. The CDR3 loop spans 15 amino acids. The CDR3 nucleotides read TGTGCCAGCAGCGTAGTTACAGGGAGTAACTATGGCTACACCTTC. This codes for CASSVVTGSNYGYTF.

This clonotype was found many times. This sequence joins TRBV12-3 or TRBV12-4 and TRBJ2-1; D remains ambiguous. Deletions cut 2 bases from V and 11 bases from J, with 10 bases between. The CDR3 has 12 residues. CDR3 residues: CASSLFTLKQFF. DNA for the CDR3: TGTGCCAGCAGTTTATTTACGTTAAAGCAGTTCTTC.

This clonotype was found a few times. The chain is built from TRBV12-3 or TRBV12-4 and TRBJ1-3; D is undetermined. The CDR3 has 14 amino acids. V gave up 5 bases and J gave up 2 bases, with 10 bases separating them. The CDR3, as DNA: TGTGCCAGCAGTACCAAGAGGACTGGAAACACCATATATTTT. Residues: CASSTKRTGNTIYF.

This clonotype appeared a few times. The chain couples TRBV5-6 to TRBJ2-3; 11 positions match TRBD2. Germline-derived CDR1 and CDR2 are SGHDT and YYEEEE. V shed 1 base and J 3 bases; nucleotides not matched to a gene: 7. The length of the CDR3 is 17 residues. As DNA, the CDR3 is TGTGCCAGCAGCTTGAATAGCGGGGGGGCCTGGACAGATACGCAGTATTTT. Amino acid sequence: CASSLNSGGAWTDTQYF. Full variable domain (rest looked up from reference TRBV5-6 and TRBJ2-3): DAGVTQSPTHLIKTRGQQVTLRCSPKSGHDTVSWYQQALGQGPQFIFQYYEEEERQRGNFPDRFSGHQFPNYSSELNVNALLLGDSALYLCASSLNSGGAWTDTQYFGPGTRLTVL.

This clonotype showed up many times. J is TRBJ2-5 and V is TRBV20-1; TRBD2 might be the D (5 bases). The V gene's germline CDR1 is DFQATT and CDR2 SNEGSKA (reference sequence). CDR3 size: 15 residues. Between the trimmed V and J ends, which lost 6 bases and 1 base, there was a span of 18 bases. CDR3: CSANPRGWVQETQYF. The CDR3 DNA sequence: TGCAGTGCCAACCCCCGGGGATGGGTCCAAGAGACCCAGTACTTC.

The rearrangement uses TRBV29-1 and TRBJ2-5, with 7 bases fitting TRBD1. The DNA end is a closer match to TRBJ2-7, so the J assignment may be wrong. The CDR3 is 14 amino acids. The germline V gene encodes CDR1 SQVTM and CDR2 ANQGSEA. The chain's CDR3 is CSVARSGGQFEQYF. The CDR3 bases are TGCAGCGTTGCTCGCTCAGGGGGTCAATTCGAGCAGTACTTC.

This clonotype has a count of ten or more. The chain couples TRBV27 to TRBJ2-5; TRBD2 aligns across 10 bases. This CDR3 is built from 18 residues. From germline, CDR1 is MNHEY and CDR2 SMNVEV (reference sequence). With 0 bases clipped from V and 4 bases from J, the junction kept 11 bases outside the gene matches. CDR3 loop: CASSLSKRGGPERETQYF. CDR3 nucleotides: TGTGCCAGCAGTTTATCTAAGCGGGGGGGCCCTGAGAGAGAGACCCAGTACTTC.

A few counts support this clonotype. CDR3 sequence: CATSDPGQGAYGSYNEQYF. The CDR3 coding sequence is TGTGCCACCAGTGACCCGGGACAGGGGGCCTATGGGTCCTACAATGAGCAGTACTTC. The J gene is TRBJ2-1, the V gene TRBV24-1, with 12 bases fitting TRBD1. The J call may be incorrect, as the DNA end agrees better with TRBJ2-7. The CDR3 is made up of 19 amino acids. Looked up from germline, CDR1 is KGHDR and CDR2 is SFDVKD.

V is TRBV11-2 and J is TRBJ2-1; D is ambiguous. The germline V and J ends were trimmed by 1 base and 0 bases, with 13 bases remaining between them. From germline, CDR1 is SGHAT and CDR2 FQNNGV. This CDR3 region has 17 residues. The DNA of the CDR3 is TGTGCCAGCAGCTTAGTGTCCGGGCCCAGCTCCTACAATGAGCAGTTCTTC. Translation: CASSLVSGPSSYNEQFF.

This clonotype appeared a few times. This chain uses TRBV19 with TRBJ2-4; 10 positions agree with TRBD1. V lost 6 bases to trimming and J lost 0 bases; unmatched junction nucleotides: 8. The CDR3 runs to 17 residues. Germline-derived CDR1 and CDR2 are LNHDA and SQIVND (reference sequence). CDR3 amino acids: CASRTSGQGLAKNIQYF. Here the CDR3 DNA reads TGTGCCAGTAGGACATCGGGACAGGGGCTAGCCAAAAACATTCAGTACTTC.

This clonotype was seen many times. The V call is TRBV12-3 or TRBV12-4, the J call TRBJ2-4; D not resolved. This CDR3 has 14 residues. V was clipped by 5 bases and J by 6 bases, with 14 bases between them. The CDR3 reads CASSRERAGNIQYF. The CDR3 nucleotides read TGTGCCAGCAGTCGTGAAAGGGCCGGAAACATTCAGTACTTC.

A single count supports this clonotype. The V and J genes are TRBV30 and TRBJ1-2; 8 positions agree with TRBD1. The CDR3 is made up of 14 amino acids. Trimming removed 0 bases from V and 7 bases from J; junction bases left unmatched: 7. From germline, CDR1 is GTSNPN and CDR2 SVGIG (reference sequence). CDR3 residues: CAWSVGTGLGGYTF. The DNA for the CDR3 is TGTGCCTGGAGTGTAGGGACAGGCCTTGGTGGCTACACCTTC.

This clonotype has only one observation. This chain uses TRBV28 with TRBJ2-1; 7 bases map to TRBD1. Germline assignment: CDR1 MDHEN and CDR2 SYDVKM. The length of the CDR3 is 16 residues. Trimming at V came to 4 bases and at J to 10 bases, leaving 16 bases not matched to a gene. CDR3 nucleotide sequence: TGTGCCAGCAGTTCCACCAGACAGGGTCCTGACTACGAGCAGTTCTTC. Protein product: CASSSTRQGPDYEQFF.

The chain couples TRBV5-1 to TRBJ2-3; TRBD2 is a possible D gene (6 bases). This CDR3 has 17 residues. V gave up 0 bases and J gave up 0 bases, with 14 bases separating them. Looked up from germline, CDR1 is SGHRS and CDR2 is YFSETQ. CDR3: CASSLVPSASSTDTQYF. In DNA, the CDR3 is TGCGCCAGCAGCTTGGTCCCTAGCGCCTCTAGCACAGATACGCAGTATTTT. Drawing the rest from reference TRBV5-1 and TRBJ2-3, the complete variable domain is KAGVTQTPRYLIKTRGQQVTLSCSPISGHRSVSWYQQTPGQGLQFLFEYFSETQRNKGNFPGRFSGRQFSNSRSEMNVSTLELGDSALYLCASSLVPSASSTDTQYFGPGTRLTVL.

This clonotype was counted between two and nine times. V is TRBV5-5 and J is TRBJ2-4; 8 nucleotides match TRBD1. Trimming took 3 bases from V and 8 from J; bases not matched to a gene: 19. This CDR3 is built from 18 residues. Germline V lookup: CDR1 SGHKS, CDR2 YYEKEE (reference sequence). The CDR3 is CASSSRITGGTPVDIQYF. The CDR3 DNA reads TGTGCCAGCAGCTCACGTATTACAGGGGGAACCCCGGTGGACATTCAGTACTTC.

This clonotype was detected a few times. V is TRBV6-5 and J is TRBJ2-7; tentative D call: TRBD1 (5 bases). The germline gives CDR1 MNHEY, CDR2 SVGAGI. V lost 8 bases and J 2 bases, leaving 19 bases between the germline ends. The CDR3 extends over 15 amino acids. The CDR3 DNA reads TGTGCCAGCCCTCTCGGACAAAAAGGAGCCTACGAGCAGTACTTC. Protein sequence: CASPLGQKGAYEQYF.

This clonotype was seen more than once but under ten times. One junction end does not reproduce the germline sequence, and a read error may be involved. The chain joins TRBV7-9 to TRBJ2-3; the D is unclear. The CDR3 extends over 13 amino acids. CDR1 and CDR2 (germline): SEHNR, FQNEAQ (reference sequence). CDR3 DNA: TGTTCCAGCAGCGAGAGGAGCACAGATACGCAGTATTTT. This gives the protein CSSSERSTDTQYF.

This clonotype was observed a few times. The chain joins TRBV28 to TRBJ1-5; D call uncertain. V lost 5 bases, J lost 7 bases, and 12 bases lay in between. Germline V gene data show CDR1 as MDHEN and CDR2 as SYDVKM. The CDR3 has 13 amino acids. CDR3 amino acids: CASSPTGGQPQHF. The CDR3 DNA reads TGTGCCAGCAGTCCCACGGGTGGGCAGCCCCAGCATTTT.

V and J are TRBV7-3 and TRBJ2-1, with 8 nucleotides matching TRBD2. V was clipped by 3 bases and J by 9 bases; unmatched bases: 13. The CDR3 covers 16 residues. Germline V gene lookup returns CDR1 SGHTA and CDR2 FQGTGA. CDR3 sequence reads: CASSFSVAGSRGEQFF. The CDR3 DNA is TGTGCCAGCAGCTTTTCGGTAGCGGGGTCTCGGGGTGAGCAGTTCTTC.